The 9 T cell receptor beta chains in this list originate from one sample, sequenced in a study of shared clonotypes between healthy human individuals. Produced via immunoSEQ multiplex PCR; TCRdb's table is partial and in-frame only. The sample holds hundreds of thousands of clones, roughly 95% seen once. Naivety among CD8 cells was defined by CD45RO negativity and positive CCR7 selection, thereby excluding terminally differentiated effector memory CD45RA+ cells. Sequenced: naive CD8+ T cells sorted from blood. These TCRs come from a woman in her twenties or thirties in good health.

The chain has TRBV4-2 and TRBJ1-5; 8 nucleotides align to TRBD1. The length of the CDR3 is 16 residues. The V gene end was trimmed by 0 bases and the J gene end by 2 bases; junction bases not matched to a gene: 3. Per germline, CDR1 LGHNA and CDR2 YNFKEQ. CDR3 sequence: CASSQESTGGNQPQHF. DNA of the CDR3: TGTGCCAGCAGCCAAGAATCGACAGGGGGCAATCAGCCCCAGCATTTT.

The chain couples TRBV9 to TRBJ1-2; the match to TRBD1 covers 8 bases. V dropped 1 base and J dropped 8; count of bases not matched to a gene: 4. The CDR3 runs 13 residues. CDR1 and CDR2 from the germline V gene are SGDLS and YYNGEE. The CDR3 spells CASSVRTGLGYTF. The CDR3 DNA sequence: TGTGCCAGCAGCGTAAGGACAGGGTTGGGCTACACCTTC.

The rearrangement links TRBV18 to TRBJ2-1, with 10 bases that match TRBD2. CDR1 and CDR2 (germline): KGHSH, LQKENI. J was trimmed by 5 bases and V by 1 base; bases with no gene match: 8. The CDR3 has 17 residues. CDR3 coding DNA: TGTGCCAGCTCACCACAAAAGGGACTAGCGCATCACAATGAGCAGTTCTTC. Its protein is CASSPQKGLAHHNEQFF.

The V gene is TRBV27, the J gene TRBJ1-5; D not resolved. V gave up 1 base and J gave up 0 bases, with 10 bases separating them. The CDR3 contains 16 residues. Germline V CDR1 and CDR2: MNHEY, SMNVEV (reference sequence). CDR3 residues: CASSLLAGDSNQPQHF. CDR3 DNA: TGTGCCAGCAGTTTATTGGCCGGGGATAGCAATCAGCCCCAGCATTTT.

V usage is TRBV27 and J usage is TRBJ1-1, with D uncertain. V gave up 5 bases and J gave up 0 bases, with 16 bases separating them. Germline CDR1 and CDR2: MNHEY and SMNVEV (reference sequence). CDR3 length: 16 residues. The CDR3 protein is CASSPHQIGLNTEAFF. Written as DNA, the CDR3 is TGTGCCAGCAGTCCCCATCAGATCGGTTTGAACACTGAAGCTTTCTTT.

V is TRBV4-1 and J is TRBJ2-5; 7 nucleotides line up with TRBD2. TRBJ2-7 explains the end of the DNA better; the J call may be wrong. This CDR3 comprises 15 residues. CDR1 is MGHRA and CDR2 is YSYEKL in the germline V gene. The CDR3 here is CASSFGASGSYEQYF. CDR3 coding DNA: TGCGCCAGCTCGTTCGGGGCTAGCGGCTCCTACGAGCAGTACTTC.

The chain employs TRBV7-8 and TRBJ2-7; 9 bases align to TRBD2. The germline V gene has CDR1 SGHVS and CDR2 FQNEAQ. V was clipped by 5 bases and J by 2 bases; unmatched bases: 10. CDR3 size: 16 residues. This CDR3 is CASSLAGTSMTYEQYF. In DNA form, the CDR3 reads TGTGCCAGCAGCCTGGCCGGGACTAGCATGACCTACGAGCAGTACTTC.

The rearrangement uses TRBV4-1 and TRBJ1-1, with D uncertain. Germline CDR1 MGHRA, CDR2 YSYEKL. The CDR3 runs to 14 residues. V lost 0 bases and J lost 5, with 10 bases in between. Written as DNA, the CDR3 is TGCGCCAGCAGCCAAGATCTCCCTAGAACTGAAGCTTTCTTT. Amino acids: CASSQDLPRTEAFF.

The chain recombines TRBV7-9 with TRBJ2-3; 8 bases match TRBD2. The germline V gene has CDR1 SEHNR and CDR2 FQNEAQ (reference sequence). V lost 5 bases to trimming and J lost 6 bases; unmatched junction nucleotides: 13. This CDR3 is 16 amino acids long. The CDR3 reads CASSPGDSGALDTQYF. The CDR3 coding sequence is TGTGCCAGCAGCCCCGGGGATAGCGGGGCGTTGGATACGCAGTATTTT.